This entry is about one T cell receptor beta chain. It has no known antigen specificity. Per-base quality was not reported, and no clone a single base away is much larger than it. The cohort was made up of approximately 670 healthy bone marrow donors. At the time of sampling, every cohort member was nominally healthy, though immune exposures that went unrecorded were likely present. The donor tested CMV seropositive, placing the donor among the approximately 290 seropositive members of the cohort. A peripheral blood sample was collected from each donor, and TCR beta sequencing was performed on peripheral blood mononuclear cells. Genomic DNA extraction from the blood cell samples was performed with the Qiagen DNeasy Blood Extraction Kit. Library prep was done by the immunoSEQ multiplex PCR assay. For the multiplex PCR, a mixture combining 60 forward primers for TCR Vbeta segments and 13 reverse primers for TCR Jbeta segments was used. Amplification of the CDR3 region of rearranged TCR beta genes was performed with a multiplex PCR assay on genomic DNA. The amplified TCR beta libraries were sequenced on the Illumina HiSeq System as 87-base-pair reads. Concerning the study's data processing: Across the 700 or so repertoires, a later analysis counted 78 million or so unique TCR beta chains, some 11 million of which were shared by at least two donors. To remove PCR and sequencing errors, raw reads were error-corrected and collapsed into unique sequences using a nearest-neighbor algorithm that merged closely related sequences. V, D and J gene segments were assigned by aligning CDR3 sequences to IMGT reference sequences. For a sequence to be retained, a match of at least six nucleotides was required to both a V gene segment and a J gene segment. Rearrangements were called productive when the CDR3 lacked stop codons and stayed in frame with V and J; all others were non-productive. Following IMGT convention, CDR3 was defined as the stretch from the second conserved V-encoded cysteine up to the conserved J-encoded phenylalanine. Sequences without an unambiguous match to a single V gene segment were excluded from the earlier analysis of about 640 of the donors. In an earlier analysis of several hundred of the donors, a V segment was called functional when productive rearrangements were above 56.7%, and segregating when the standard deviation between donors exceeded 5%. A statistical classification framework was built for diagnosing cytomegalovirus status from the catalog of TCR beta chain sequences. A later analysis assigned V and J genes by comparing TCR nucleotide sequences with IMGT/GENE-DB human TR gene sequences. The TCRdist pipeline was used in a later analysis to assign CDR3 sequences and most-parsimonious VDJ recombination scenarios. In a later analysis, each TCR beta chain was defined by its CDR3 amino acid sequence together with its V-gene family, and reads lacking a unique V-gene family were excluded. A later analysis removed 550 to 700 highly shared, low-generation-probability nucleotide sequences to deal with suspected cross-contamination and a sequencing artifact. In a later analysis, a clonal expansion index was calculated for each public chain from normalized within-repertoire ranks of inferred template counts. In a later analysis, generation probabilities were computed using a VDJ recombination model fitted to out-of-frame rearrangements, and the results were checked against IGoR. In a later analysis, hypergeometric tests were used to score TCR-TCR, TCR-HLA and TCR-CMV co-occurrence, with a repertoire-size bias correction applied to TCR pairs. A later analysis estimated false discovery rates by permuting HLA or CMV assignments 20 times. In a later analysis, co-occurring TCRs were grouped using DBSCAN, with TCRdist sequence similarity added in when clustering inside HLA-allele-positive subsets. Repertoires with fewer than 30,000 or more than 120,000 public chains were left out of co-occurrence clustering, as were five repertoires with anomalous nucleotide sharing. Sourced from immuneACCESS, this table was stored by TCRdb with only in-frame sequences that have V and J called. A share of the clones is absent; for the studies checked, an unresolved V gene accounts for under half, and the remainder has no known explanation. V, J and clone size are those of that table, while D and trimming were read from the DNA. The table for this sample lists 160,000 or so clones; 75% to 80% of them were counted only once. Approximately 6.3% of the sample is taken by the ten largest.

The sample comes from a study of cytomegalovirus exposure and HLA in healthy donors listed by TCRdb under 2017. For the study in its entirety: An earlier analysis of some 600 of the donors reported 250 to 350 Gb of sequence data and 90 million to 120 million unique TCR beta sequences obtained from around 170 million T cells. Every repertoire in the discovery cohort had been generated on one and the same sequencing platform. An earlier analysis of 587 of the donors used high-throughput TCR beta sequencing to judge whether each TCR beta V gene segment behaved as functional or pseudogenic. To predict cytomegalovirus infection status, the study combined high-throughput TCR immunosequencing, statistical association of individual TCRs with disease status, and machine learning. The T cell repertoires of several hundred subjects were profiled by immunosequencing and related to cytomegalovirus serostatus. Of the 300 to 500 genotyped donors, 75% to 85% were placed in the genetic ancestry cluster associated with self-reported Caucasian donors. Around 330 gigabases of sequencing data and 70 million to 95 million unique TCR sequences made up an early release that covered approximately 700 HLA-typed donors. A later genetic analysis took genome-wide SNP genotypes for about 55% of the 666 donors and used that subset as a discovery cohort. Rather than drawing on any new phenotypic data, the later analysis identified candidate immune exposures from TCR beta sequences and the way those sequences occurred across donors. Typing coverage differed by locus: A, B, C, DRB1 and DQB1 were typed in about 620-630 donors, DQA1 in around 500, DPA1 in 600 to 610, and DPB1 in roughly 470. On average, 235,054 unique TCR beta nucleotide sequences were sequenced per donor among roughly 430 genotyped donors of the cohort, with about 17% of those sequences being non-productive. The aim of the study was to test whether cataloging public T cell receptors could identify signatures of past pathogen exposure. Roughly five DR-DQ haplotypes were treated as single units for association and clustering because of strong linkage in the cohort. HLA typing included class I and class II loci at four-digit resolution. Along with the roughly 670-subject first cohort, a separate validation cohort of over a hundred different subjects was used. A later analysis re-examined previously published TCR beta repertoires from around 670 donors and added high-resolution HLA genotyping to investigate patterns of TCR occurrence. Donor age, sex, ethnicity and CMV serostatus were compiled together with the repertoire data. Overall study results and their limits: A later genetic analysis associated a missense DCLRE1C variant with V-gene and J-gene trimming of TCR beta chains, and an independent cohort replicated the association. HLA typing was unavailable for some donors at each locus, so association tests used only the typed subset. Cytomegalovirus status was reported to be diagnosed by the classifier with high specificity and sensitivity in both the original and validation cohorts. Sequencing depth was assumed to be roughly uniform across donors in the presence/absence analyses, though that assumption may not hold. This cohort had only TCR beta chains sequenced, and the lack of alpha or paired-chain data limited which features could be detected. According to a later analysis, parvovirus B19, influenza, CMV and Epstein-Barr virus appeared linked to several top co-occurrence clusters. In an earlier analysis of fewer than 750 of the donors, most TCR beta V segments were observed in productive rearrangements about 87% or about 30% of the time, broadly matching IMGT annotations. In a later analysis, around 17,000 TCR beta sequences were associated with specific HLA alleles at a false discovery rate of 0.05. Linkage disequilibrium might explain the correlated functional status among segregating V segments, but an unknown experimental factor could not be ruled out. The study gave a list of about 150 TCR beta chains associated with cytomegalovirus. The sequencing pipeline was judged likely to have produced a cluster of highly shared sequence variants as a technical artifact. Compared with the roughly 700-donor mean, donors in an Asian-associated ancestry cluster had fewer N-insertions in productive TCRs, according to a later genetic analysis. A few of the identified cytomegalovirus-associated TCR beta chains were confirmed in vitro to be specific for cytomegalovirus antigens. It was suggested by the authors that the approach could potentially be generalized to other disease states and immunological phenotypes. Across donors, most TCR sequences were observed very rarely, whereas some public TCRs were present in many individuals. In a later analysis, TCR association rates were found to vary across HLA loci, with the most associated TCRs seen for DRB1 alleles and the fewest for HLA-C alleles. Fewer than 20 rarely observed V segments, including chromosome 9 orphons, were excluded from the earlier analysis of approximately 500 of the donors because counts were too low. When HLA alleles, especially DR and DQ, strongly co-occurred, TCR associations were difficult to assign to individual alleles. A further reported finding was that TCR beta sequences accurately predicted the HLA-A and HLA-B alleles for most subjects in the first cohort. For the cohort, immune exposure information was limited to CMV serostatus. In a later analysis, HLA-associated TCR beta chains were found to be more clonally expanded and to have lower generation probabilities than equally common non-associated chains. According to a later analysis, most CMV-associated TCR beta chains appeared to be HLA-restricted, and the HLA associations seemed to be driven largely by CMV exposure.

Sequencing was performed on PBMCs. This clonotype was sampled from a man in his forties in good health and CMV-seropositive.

The CDR3: CASSPPNGDSEAFF. The sequence in DNA is TGTGCCAGCTCACCACCGAATGGGGACTCTGAAGCTTTCTTT. Recombination connected TRBV18 to TRBJ1-1; 5 matching bases give a weak D call of TRBD1. CDR1 and CDR2, per the germline V gene, are KGHSH and LQKENI. The CDR3 covers 14 residues, taking in both the cysteine and the phenylalanine. This entry keeps only the CDR3 DNA: 42 bases, framed from base 1. V is reduced by 0 bases and J by 6 bases, leaving a spacing of 11 bases between them.